Each of the 21 T cell receptor beta chains below was sequenced from the same sample in a study of blood T cell repertoires in COVID-19. Method: immunoSEQ multiplex PCR; TCRdb's copy keeps in-frame clones and lacks some. The sample includes 300,000 to 400,000 clones, roughly 86% seen only once; the top ten take roughly 3.1%. The sequencing input was peripheral blood. The receptors here all came from a human donor in a cohort sampled during active COVID-19.

This clone has just one count. The chain uses TRBV10-3 and TRBJ2-3; 9 nucleotides match TRBD2. The CDR3 runs 15 residues. V shed 8 bases, J shed 3 bases, and the junction held 9 bases outside the gene matches. Germline CDR1 ENHRY, CDR2 SYGVKD. The CDR3 is CAISMTSGSTDTQYF. CDR3 sequence (DNA): TGTGCCATCTCCATGACTAGCGGTTCGACAGATACGCAGTATTTT.

The chain recombines TRBV19 with TRBJ2-1, with TRBD1 matching 10 bases. Looked up from germline, CDR1 is LNHDA and CDR2 is SQIVND (reference sequence). The CDR3 totals 14 residues. With V trimmed by 9 bases and J by 5 bases, 7 bases remained unmatched. DNA for the CDR3: TGTGCCAGCACCGGGACAGGGGCCCACAATGAGCAGTTCTTC. It yields the protein CASTGTGAHNEQFF.

This clone was observed a single time. V is TRBV7-8 and J is TRBJ1-5; D call uncertain. The CDR3 spans 15 residues. V lost 0 bases, J lost 1 base, and 7 bases lay in between. CDR1 SGHVS and CDR2 FQNEAQ come from the germline V gene. CDR3 in DNA: TGTGCCAGCAGCTTAGCCGGCGGGAGCAATCAGCCCCAGCATTTT. The encoded protein is CASSLAGGSNQPQHF.

The chain couples TRBV14 to TRBJ2-5; tentative D call: TRBD1 (5 bases). Looked up from germline, CDR1 is SGHDN and CDR2 is FVKESK. This CDR3 contains 13 residues. Deletions cut 3 bases from V and 5 bases from J, with 10 bases between. CDR3 nucleotides: TGTGCCAGCAGCCATCTGGGGCTGGAGACCCAGTACTTC. This sequence encodes CASSHLGLETQYF.

The chain is built from TRBV19 and TRBJ2-7; tentatively, D is TRBD1 (6 bases). This CDR3 region has 17 residues. Trimming cost V 5 bases and J 4 bases, with 24 bases left between them. Germline CDR1 reads LNHDA; CDR2 reads SQIVND (reference sequence). The CDR3 nucleotides are TGTGCCAGTAGTCCACAGGGCCGAGCGGTAGGTAATTACGAGCAGTACTTC. Translating gives CASSPQGRAVGNYEQYF.

The chain is built from TRBV12-3 or TRBV12-4 and TRBJ2-7; D unclear. V was shortened by 0 bases and J by 6 bases, with 9 bases between the two germline ends. This CDR3 region has 13 residues. CDR3 coding DNA: TGTGCCAGCAGTTTAGCGCCAGTTATCGAGCAGTACTTC. Translation: CASSLAPVIEQYF.

This chain uses TRBV5-4 with TRBJ2-3; a weak D match, TRBD2 (6 bases). Trimming pared 4 bases from V and 4 bases from J, leaving 16 bases between. This CDR3 comprises 15 residues. Germline V gives CDR1 SGHNT, CDR2 YYREEE (reference sequence). The CDR3 sequence: CASSPWGEMADTQYF. The CDR3 DNA reads TGTGCCAGCAGCCCATGGGGGGAGATGGCAGATACGCAGTATTTT.

The chain links TRBV5-6 to TRBJ1-1, with D possibly TRBD1 on 6 matching bases. V lost 1 base, J lost 4 bases, and 14 bases lay in between. Germline CDR1 SGHDT, CDR2 YYEEEE. This CDR3 has 15 amino acids. This CDR3 is CASSLLSQGTTEAFF. In nucleotides, the CDR3 is TGTGCCAGCAGCTTGCTCTCACAGGGTACCACTGAAGCTTTCTTT. The variable domain in full, with the rest retrieved from reference TRBV5-6 and TRBJ1-1, is DAGVTQSPTHLIKTRGQQVTLRCSPKSGHDTVSWYQQALGQGPQFIFQYYEEEERQRGNFPDRFSGHQFPNYSSELNVNALLLGDSALYLCASSLLSQGTTEAFFGQGTRLTVV.

The chain couples TRBV5-5 to TRBJ1-2, with 7 positions matching TRBD1. The CDR3 consists of 15 residues. CDR1 is SGHKS, CDR2 YYEKEE, per germline (reference sequence). V shed 1 base and J 2 bases; nucleotides not matched to a gene: 5. The CDR3: CASSLSGGLNYGYTF. CDR3 DNA sequence: TGTGCCAGCAGCTTGTCAGGGGGATTAAACTATGGCTACACCTTC.

The gene calls are TRBV28 and TRBJ1-5; 8 bases align to TRBD1. In germline, CDR1 is MDHEN, CDR2 SYDVKM. The V segment lost 3 bases and the J segment 2 bases; nucleotides outside the gene matches: 3. The CDR3 runs to 15 residues. As DNA, the CDR3 is TGTGCCAGCAGTTTCTCGGACAGGGGCAATCAGCCCCAGCATTTT. Its protein product is CASSFSDRGNQPQHF.

The rearrangement links TRBV28 to TRBJ1-2; D perhaps matches TRBD1 (5 bases). The V end lost 7 bases, the J end lost 0 bases, and 24 bases lay between the germline ends. The germline CDR1 and CDR2 sequences are MDHEN and SYDVKM. This CDR3 region has 18 residues. DNA of the CDR3: TGTGCCAGCAAACATAGAGGCGCGACAGCCGGTCCTAACTATGGCTACACCTTC. This translates into CASKHRGATAGPNYGYTF.

A single count supports this clone. This chain connects TRBV9 to TRBJ1-1; 7 nucleotides agree with TRBD1. V was clipped by 1 base and J by 1 base; unmatched bases: 4. Germline V lookup: CDR1 SGDLS, CDR2 YYNGEE. The CDR3 is 15 residues long. The CDR3 here is CASSVQDRANTEAFF. CDR3 bases: TGTGCCAGCAGCGTACAAGACAGGGCGAACACTGAAGCTTTCTTT.

This clone appeared a few times. V and J are TRBV10-3 and TRBJ2-7; 8 bases align to TRBD1. V lost 10 bases and J lost 1; bases outside the gene matches: 9. Looked up from germline, CDR1 is ENHRY and CDR2 is SYGVKD. The CDR3 has 14 amino acids. The CDR3 nucleotides read TGTGCCAGCCGTCCCGGGACAGGTTCCTACGAGCAGTACTTC. It encodes CASRPGTGSYEQYF.

The chain employs TRBV9 and TRBJ1-1; 8 bases map to TRBD1. This CDR3 has 15 residues. J gave up 5 bases and V 4 bases, and 10 bases lay outside the gene matches. Germline loops: CDR1 SGDLS, CDR2 YYNGEE. Here the CDR3 reads CASSLTTGEETEAFF. CDR3 bases: TGTGCCAGCAGCTTAACGACAGGGGAGGAAACTGAAGCTTTCTTT. The variable domain in full, completed from reference TRBV9 and TRBJ1-1, reads DSGVTQTPKHLITATGQRVTLRCSPRSGDLSVYWYQQSLDQGLQFLIQYYNGEERAKGNILERFSAQQFPDLHSELNLSSLELGDSALYFCASSLTTGEETEAFFGQGTRLTVV.

The chain joins TRBV5-5 to TRBJ1-2; 7 nucleotides agree with TRBD1. V shed 4 bases and J 5 bases; nucleotides not matched to a gene: 11. CDR1 SGHKS and CDR2 YYEKEE come from the germline V gene (reference sequence). The CDR3 totals 15 residues. CDR3 sequence: CASSTSAGTAYGYTF. The CDR3 coding sequence is TGTGCCAGCAGCACCTCGGCCGGGACAGCTTATGGCTACACCTTC.

This clone was counted between two and nine times. The chain uses TRBV7-2 and TRBJ2-7; a possible D gene is TRBD2 (7 bases). Trimming removed 3 bases from V and 6 bases from J, with 15 bases in between. Germline-derived CDR1 and CDR2 are SGHTA and FQGNSA. The CDR3 contains 14 residues. CDR3 bases: TGTGCCAGCAGCTTGAGAGGGGGGGCAGTCGAGCAGTACTTC. Amino acids: CASSLRGGAVEQYF.

The chain employs TRBV4-1 and TRBJ2-4, with D perhaps matching TRBD2 (6 bases). The CDR3 consists of 15 residues. Per germline, CDR1 MGHRA and CDR2 YSYEKL. V shed 0 bases and J shed 9 bases, with 15 bases lying between them. This CDR3 is CASSQDVSGGGIQYF. Here the CDR3 DNA reads TGCGCCAGCAGCCAAGACGTGTCCGGGGGAGGCATTCAGTACTTC.

This clone has a single count. This chain links TRBV9 with TRBJ1-5, with a weak D call TRBD1 (5 bases). The CDR3 is 14 amino acids. Germline V gene lookup returns CDR1 SGDLS and CDR2 YYNGEE. V was trimmed by 0 bases and J by 7 bases, leaving 11 bases between them. CDR3 amino acids: CASSVEAGRQPQHF. The CDR3 coding sequence is TGTGCCAGCAGCGTAGAGGCAGGGCGGCAGCCCCAGCATTTT.

DNA for the CDR3: TGTGCCAGCAGCCCACCCGGTGACACTGAAGCTTTCTTT. Protein sequence: CASSPPGDTEAFF. The rearrangement links TRBV5-4 to TRBJ1-1; D is ambiguous. V was trimmed by 4 bases and J by 3 bases, leaving 10 bases between them. Germline V lookup: CDR1 SGHNT, CDR2 YYREEE (reference sequence). The CDR3 sequence is 13 residues long.

This clone has just one count. This chain joins TRBV27 and TRBJ2-1, with 9 bases fitting TRBD1. V lost 6 bases to trimming and J lost 5 bases; unmatched junction nucleotides: 8. The germline gives CDR1 MNHEY, CDR2 SMNVEV (reference sequence). This CDR3 comprises 15 residues. CDR3: CASRTLGQGHNEQFF. CDR3 in DNA: TGTGCCAGCAGGACGTTGGGACAGGGCCACAATGAGCAGTTCTTC.

This clone showed up just once. The rearrangement links TRBV9 to TRBJ2-7; 10 nucleotides align to TRBD2. Germline V gives CDR1 SGDLS, CDR2 YYNGEE. The CDR3 contains 14 residues. V lost 6 bases and J lost 1; bases outside the gene matches: 4. The CDR3 bases are TGTGCCAGCACCAAGACTAGCGGGTCCTACGAGCAGTACTTC. This codes for CASTKTSGSYEQYF.